This T cell receptor (beta chain) was found in a study of blood T cell repertoires in COVID-19. Study-level information: Some COVID-19 samples were acute and others convalescent; all came from the United States, Italy and Spain. Sample material is recorded as cDNA or gDNA derived from T cells, B-cell-depleted T cells, or PBMCs.

Authors' methods: From reference gene primer amplification, estimates of nucleated cell counts were derived. Data came from immunoSEQ multiplex PCR; TCRdb stores just in-frame clones and leaves some out. The V and J calls and clone size come from that table; D and trimming were worked out from the DNA. Here the sample spans 200,000 to 250,000 clones, more than 75% being singletons. This CDR3 contains 15 residues. The V gene's germline CDR1 is MNHEY and CDR2 SVGAGI. Between the trimmed V and J ends, which lost 7 bases and 3 bases, there was a span of 15 bases. In its sample, this clone was seen once. The clonotype comes from a man older than 75 with acute or convalescent COVID-19. The sample taken for sequencing was peripheral blood. The V and J genes are TRBV6-5 and TRBJ1-4, with D hard to call. In DNA form, the CDR3 reads TGTGCCAGCAATCCGCCCGGGCGGGCTAATGAAAAACTGTTTTTT. This translates into CASNPPGRANEKLFF.